This T cell receptor (beta chain) was recorded in a study of T-cell memory formation after mild COVID-19. Looking at the study overall: There were largely donor-specific TCR clusters. Notes on the study in general: The main location of contracting CD4+ clones was CM and EM, and that of contracting CD8+ clones was EMRA. While clones contracting from day 15 to 85 were balanced between CD4 and CD8, later expanders leaned CD4+. Pre-infection memory showed some responding clones, and this suggested that cross-reactive memory joined.

TCRdb reprocessed the 5' RACE reads via MiXCR and lists one record per CDR3 protein. In the table there are about 250,000 distinct CDR3 sequences, roughly 17% of which are singletons. Comment on this clonotype: As yet, its antigen is unknown.

V lost 4 bases and J lost 1; bases outside the gene matches: 4. CDR3 length: 15 residues. CDR1 and CDR2 (germline): SEHNR, FQNEAQ (reference sequence). The sample was PBMCs or a T cell subset sorted from them (not recorded which). The sequence derives from a man aged 18-30 years who had mild COVID-19 (a few samples of this study predate the infection). Cell type and time point are not known. This chain uses TRBV7-9 with TRBJ2-5, with 9 nucleotides matching TRBD2. CDR3 sequence reads: CASSYPTSGQETQYF. The CDR3 DNA reads TGTGCCAGCAGCTACCCGACTAGCGGCCAAGAGACCCAGTACTTC. The variable domain in full, with the rest retrieved from reference TRBV7-9 and TRBJ2-5, is DTGVSQNPRHKITKRGQNVTFRCDPISEHNRLYWYRQTLGQGPEFLTYFQNEAQLEKSRLLSDRFSAERPKGSFSTLEIQRTEQGDSAMYLCASSYPTSGQETQYFGPGTRLLVL.